Here is one T cell receptor beta chain with its context. This clone was seen a handful of times. This clone's antigen is unknown. There are no base qualities to consult, and no much larger clone falls within one base. The germline V gene encodes CDR1 SGHTA and CDR2 FQGNSA. V and J lose 2 bases and 5 bases, and a span of 12 bases separates them. The cysteine opens and the phenylalanine closes a CDR3 of 14 amino acids. Only CDR3 DNA is held: 42 bases, read in frame from base 1. The data derive from a study of cytomegalovirus exposure and HLA in healthy donors (dated by TCRdb to about 2017). Regarding the complete study: In an earlier analysis of several hundred of the donors, around 290 Gb of sequence data and approximately 100 million unique TCR beta sequences from about 180 million T cells were reported. Approximately 300 gigabases of sequencing data and 70 million to 95 million unique TCR sequences made up an early release that covered 640 HLA-typed donors. Of the 350 to 400 genotyped donors, roughly 80% fell in the genetic ancestry cluster associated with self-reported Caucasian donors. The study aimed to test whether signatures of past pathogen exposure could be identified by cataloging public T cell receptors. The T cell repertoires of 550 to 850 subjects were profiled by immunosequencing and related to cytomegalovirus serostatus. A separate validation cohort of approximately 130 different subjects was used in addition to the roughly 720-subject first cohort. High-throughput TCR immunosequencing, statistical association of individual TCRs with disease status, and machine learning were combined to predict cytomegalovirus infection status. A later analysis re-examined previously published TCR beta repertoires from just over 650 donors and added high-resolution HLA genotyping to investigate patterns of TCR occurrence. The later analysis used no new phenotypic data to find candidate immune exposures, relying instead on TCR beta sequences and their occurrence across donors. In an earlier analysis of roughly 580 of the donors, high-throughput TCR beta sequencing was used to judge whether each TCR beta V gene segment behaved as functional or pseudogenic. Donor age, sex, ethnicity and CMV serostatus were compiled together with the repertoire data. Genome-wide SNP genotypes for about 65% of the roughly 700 donors were used in a later genetic analysis, which treated that subset as a discovery cohort. Every repertoire in the discovery cohort had been generated on one and the same sequencing platform. HLA typing included class I and class II loci at four-digit resolution. Typing coverage varied by locus: about 620-630 donors for A, B, C, DRB1 and DQB1; roughly 500 for DQA1; approximately 570 for DPA1; roughly 450 for DPB1. Roughly 5 DR-DQ haplotypes were treated as single units for association and clustering because of strong linkage in the cohort. Among roughly 400 genotyped donors of the cohort, an average of approximately 220,000 unique TCR beta nucleotide sequences was sequenced per donor, of which about 19% were non-productive.

The cohort was made up of roughly 670 healthy bone marrow donors. At the time of sampling, every cohort member was nominally healthy, though immune exposures that went unrecorded were likely present. The donor was CMV seropositive and was included in the group of 270 or so seropositive cohort members. A peripheral blood sample was collected from each donor, and TCR beta sequencing was performed on peripheral blood mononuclear cells. The Qiagen DNeasy Blood Extraction Kit was used to extract genomic DNA from the blood cell samples. The method was the immunoSEQ multiplex PCR assay. For the multiplex PCR, a mixture combining 60 forward primers for TCR Vbeta segments and 13 reverse primers for TCR Jbeta segments was used. A multiplex PCR assay on genomic DNA amplified the CDR3 region of rearranged TCR beta genes. Amplified TCR beta libraries were sequenced as 87-base-pair reads on the Illumina HiSeq System. Per the source publication's procedure: Across the 600 to 700 repertoires, a later analysis counted about 81 million unique TCR beta chains, roughly 11 million of which were shared by at least two donors. Raw reads were error-corrected and collapsed into unique sequences by a nearest-neighbor algorithm in which closely related sequences were merged to remove PCR and sequencing errors. V, D and J gene segments were assigned by aligning CDR3 sequences to IMGT reference sequences. For a sequence to be retained, a match of at least six nucleotides was required to both a V gene segment and a J gene segment. Rearrangements were called productive when the CDR3 lacked stop codons and stayed in frame with V and J; all others were non-productive. CDR3 was defined according to IMGT convention as the region running from the second conserved V-encoded cysteine to the conserved J-encoded phenylalanine. Sequences without an unambiguous match to a single V gene segment were excluded from the earlier analysis of a few hundred of the donors. In an earlier analysis of around 600 of the donors, V segments were called functional above 56.7% productive rearrangements and were called segregating when the between-donor standard deviation exceeded 5%. To diagnose cytomegalovirus status from the catalog of TCR beta chain sequences, a statistical classification framework was built. A later analysis assigned V and J genes by comparing TCR nucleotide sequences with IMGT/GENE-DB human TR gene sequences. The TCRdist pipeline was used in a later analysis to assign CDR3 sequences and most-parsimonious VDJ recombination scenarios. In a later analysis, each TCR beta chain was defined by its CDR3 amino acid sequence together with its V-gene family, and reads lacking a unique V-gene family were excluded. A later analysis removed roughly 590 highly shared, low-generation-probability nucleotide sequences to deal with suspected cross-contamination and a sequencing artifact. For each public chain, a later analysis derived a clonal expansion index from normalized ranks of inferred template counts within each repertoire. Generation probabilities in a later analysis came from a VDJ recombination model fitted to out-of-frame rearrangements, and those results were checked against IGoR. A later analysis scored TCR-TCR, TCR-HLA and TCR-CMV co-occurrence with hypergeometric tests, applying a repertoire-size bias correction to TCR pairs. To estimate false discovery rates, a later analysis permuted the HLA or CMV assignments 20 times. In a later analysis, co-occurring TCRs were grouped using DBSCAN, with TCRdist sequence similarity added in when clustering inside HLA-allele-positive subsets. Co-occurrence clustering excluded repertoires with fewer than 30,000 or more than 120,000 public chains, plus five with anomalous nucleotide sharing. TCRdb mirrors the immuneACCESS table, restricted to in-frame sequences. Some clones are absent from its copies; in checked studies, under half trace to an unresolved V gene, and the reason for the others is unknown. Clone size and the V and J calls come from that table; the DNA yielded D and trimming. For this sample there are 110,000 or so clones; 75% to 90% appear just once. 6.9% of the sample lies in the top ten.

What the research found in general, with its limitations: In a later analysis, TCR association rates were found to vary across HLA loci, with the most associated TCRs seen for DRB1 alleles and the fewest for HLA-C alleles. Immune exposure information for the cohort was limited to CMV serostatus. The cohort was sequenced for TCR beta chains only, and without alpha or paired-chain data the features that could be detected were limited. Compared with the approximately 710-donor mean, donors in an Asian-associated ancestry cluster had fewer N-insertions in productive TCRs, according to a later genetic analysis. The classifier was reported to diagnose cytomegalovirus status with high specificity and sensitivity in both the original cohort and the validation cohort. In a later analysis, HLA-associated TCR beta chains showed more clonal expansion and lower generation probabilities than non-associated chains that were equally common. A later analysis associated 16,951 TCR beta sequences with specific HLA alleles at a false discovery rate of 0.05. According to the authors, the approach could potentially be generalized to other disease states and immunological phenotypes. In an earlier analysis of approximately 590 of the donors, most TCR beta V segments were observed in productive rearrangements about 87% or about 30% of the time, broadly matching IMGT annotations. Because the 87-base-pair reads could not distinguish some IMGT-functional V segments, including TRBV6-2 and TRBV6-3, those segments were excluded. A few of the identified cytomegalovirus-associated TCR beta chains were confirmed in vitro to be specific for cytomegalovirus antigens. In a later genetic analysis, a missense DCLRE1C variant was associated with V-gene and J-gene trimming of TCR beta chains, and the association was replicated in an independent cohort. According to a later analysis, parvovirus B19, influenza, CMV and Epstein-Barr virus appeared linked to several top co-occurrence clusters. Correlated functional status among segregating V segments might be attributable to linkage disequilibrium, but an unknown experimental factor could not be ruled out. Strong co-occurrence of HLA alleles, especially DR and DQ, made assigning TCR associations to individual alleles difficult. A group of highly shared sequence variants was considered likely to be a technical artifact of the sequencing pipeline. While some public TCRs were present in many individuals, most TCR sequences turned up only very rarely across donors. A further reported finding was that TCR beta sequences accurately predicted the HLA-A and HLA-B alleles for most subjects in the first cohort. In the study, around 160 TCR beta chains were listed as associated with cytomegalovirus. The earlier analysis of approximately 540 of the donors excluded 15 to 20 rarely observed V segments, including chromosome 9 orphons, because counts were too low. Presence/absence analyses assumed roughly uniform sequencing depth across donors, an assumption that may not hold. Most CMV-associated TCR beta chains appeared to be HLA-restricted in a later analysis, and the HLA associations seemed to be driven largely by CMV exposure. HLA typing was unavailable for some donors at each locus, so association tests used only the typed subset.

Sequencing was carried out using PBMCs. This receptor chain uses TRBV7-2 and TRBJ2-5; TRBD2 is possibly the D segment (6 matching bases). The sequence came from a man under 40 in good health and CMV-seropositive. The CDR3 is CASSLQGRGETQYF. At the DNA level, the sequence is TGTGCCAGCAGCTTACAGGGACGGGGGGAGACCCAGTACTTC. Full variable domain (CDR3 extended with the reference TRBV7-2 and TRBJ2-5 proteins): GAGVSQSPSNKVTEKGKDVELRCDPISGHTALYWYRQSLGQGLEFLIYFQGNSAPDKSGLPSDRFSAERTGGSVSTLTIQRTQQEDSAVYLCASSLQGRGETQYFGPGTRLLVL.